The 29 T cell receptor beta chains in this list originate from one sample, sequenced in a study of cytomegalovirus exposure and HLA in healthy donors. The PCR was carried out with 60 Vbeta primers and 13 Jbeta primers. The data were produced by immunoSEQ multiplex PCR, yet TCRdb's version contains in-frame clones alone and is incomplete. In the table there are about 160,000 clones, around 80% of which are singletons. The source material was PBMCs. The receptor set was obtained from a woman aged 40 to 50 in good health and CMV-seropositive.

This clone has just one count. This chain connects TRBV6-5 to TRBJ2-7; 9 bases match TRBD2. The V and J ends lost 2 bases and 4 bases, in that order; junction bases with no gene match: 3. Per germline, CDR1 MNHEY and CDR2 SVGAGI. The CDR3 is 14 residues long. This CDR3 is CASSYISGGYEQYF. The CDR3 bases are TGTGCCAGCAGTTACATTAGCGGGGGATACGAGCAGTACTTC.

V and J are TRBV6-5 and TRBJ2-3, with D unresolved. From germline, CDR1 is MNHEY and CDR2 SVGAGI. The CDR3 spans 14 residues. V gave up 2 bases and J gave up 4 bases, with 10 bases separating them. The CDR3 is CASSYGSLADTQYF. Here the CDR3 DNA reads TGTGCCAGCAGTTACGGTAGTCTAGCAGATACGCAGTATTTT.

V usage is TRBV4-3 and J usage is TRBJ1-1, with D unclear. Trimming pared 2 bases from V and 1 base from J, leaving 8 bases between. Per germline, CDR1 LGHNA and CDR2 YSLEER. The CDR3 loop spans 14 amino acids. The chain's CDR3 is CASSQYTGNTEAFF. In DNA form, the CDR3 reads TGCGCCAGCAGCCAATATACTGGGAACACTGAAGCTTTCTTT.

To note about this clone: The sample contains more than one DNA sequence encoding this CDR3. J is TRBJ2-2 and V is TRBV5-1, with TRBD1 identical over 7 bases. Losses at the gene ends were 0 bases for V and 5 bases for J; bases not matched to a gene: 1. From germline, CDR1 is SGHRS and CDR2 YFSETQ. This CDR3 spans 14 amino acids. The CDR3 DNA follows: TGCGCCAGCAGCTTGGGGGACAGTACCGGGGAGCTGTTTTTT. Residues: CASSLGDSTGELFF.

The chain combines TRBV6-6 with TRBJ2-7, with D possibly being TRBD1 (8 bases). This CDR3 is built from 15 residues. Germline V gene lookup returns CDR1 MNHNY and CDR2 SVGAGI (reference sequence). V lost 7 bases to trimming and J lost 6 bases, with 22 bases between them. DNA of the CDR3: TGTGCCAGCATTAACAGGGGGGGCCTTAGGGTCGAGCAGTACTTC. This gives the protein CASINRGGLRVEQYF.

The rearrangement uses TRBV21-1 and TRBJ1-5; the table calls TRBD1, which could not be checked here. TRBV21-1 is an annotated pseudogene. CDR3 length: 14 amino acids. The CDR3 nucleotides read TGTGCCAGCAGCAAAGGTCAGGGAATTCAGCCCCAGCATTTT. Residues: CASSKGQGIQPQHF.

J is TRBJ2-5 and V is TRBV28; maybe TRBD1 (6 bases). This CDR3 is 15 amino acids long. V was cut by 3 bases and J by 3 bases, with 14 bases left in between. The V gene's germline CDR1 is MDHEN and CDR2 SYDVKM. The CDR3 spells CASSFLQGWEETQYF. The CDR3 bases are TGTGCCAGCAGTTTTTTACAGGGTTGGGAAGAGACCCAGTACTTC.

This chain links TRBV2 with TRBJ1-1; D perhaps matches TRBD1 (6 bases). CDR1 is SNHLY and CDR2 is FYNNEI in the germline V gene. Trimming cost V 7 bases and J 1 base, with 19 bases left between them. CDR3 size: 16 residues. The CDR3 region is CASTTSASGANTEAFF. CDR3 bases: TGTGCCAGCACCACAAGCGCTTCAGGGGCGAACACTGAAGCTTTCTTT.

In the case of this clone: Other DNA sequences within the sample encode an identical CDR3. The chain couples TRBV5-1 to TRBJ2-3; a possible D gene is TRBD2 (6 bases). This CDR3 is built from 15 residues. Germline V gene data show CDR1 as SGHRS and CDR2 as YFSETQ. V was cut by 0 bases and J by 0 bases, with 8 bases left in between. The CDR3 DNA follows: TGCGCCAGCAGCTTGGGCGGGGTTAGCACAGATACGCAGTATTTT. Translated: CASSLGGVSTDTQYF.

The V and J genes are TRBV29-1 and TRBJ1-2; 8 bases map to TRBD1. V trimming: 4 bases; J trimming: 4 bases; junction bases outside the gene matches: 2. Germline V gene data show CDR1 as SQVTM and CDR2 as ANQGSEA. CDR3 length: 12 amino acids. The CDR3 protein is CSVAGQGYGYTF. CDR3 bases: TGCAGCGTTGCTGGACAGGGCTATGGCTACACCTTC.

V is TRBV5-1 and J is TRBJ2-7, with D possibly being TRBD2 (6 bases). The CDR3 loop spans 15 amino acids. The germline V gene has CDR1 SGHRS and CDR2 YFSETQ. Deletions cut 5 bases from V and 0 bases from J, with 15 bases between. CDR3 in DNA: TGCGCCAGCAGACAAGACGGGGGTTACTCCTACGAGCAGTACTTC. This sequence encodes CASRQDGGYSYEQYF.

V gene TRBV10-3 combines with J gene TRBJ1-2; no definite D call. Per the germline V gene, CDR1 is ENHRY and CDR2 is SYGVKD. This CDR3 comprises 13 residues. V lost 2 bases and J lost 4, with 8 bases in between. The CDR3 is CAISEDMTYGYTF. The CDR3 bases are TGTGCCATCAGTGAGGACATGACCTATGGCTACACCTTC.

This chain joins TRBV5-1 and TRBJ1-2, with 11 bases matching TRBD1. The V and J ends lost 4 bases and 4 bases, in that order; junction bases with no gene match: 6. This CDR3 comprises 15 residues. Germline-derived CDR1 and CDR2 are SGHRS and YFSETQ. The CDR3 DNA reads TGCGCCAGCAGCCCCGGGACAGGGGGAAGCTATGGCTACACCTTC. It specifies CASSPGTGGSYGYTF.

The J gene is TRBJ1-5, the V gene TRBV7-7; D perhaps matches TRBD1 (6 bases). This CDR3 region has 15 residues. Germline V gives CDR1 SSHAT, CDR2 FNYEAQ (reference sequence). V dropped 5 bases and J dropped 2 bases, with 13 bases sitting between them. CDR3 bases: TGTGCCAGCAGCCGCTTCCACAGGGGCAATCAGCCCCAGCATTTT. Translation: CASSRFHRGNQPQHF. The full variable domain, completed using reference TRBV7-7 and TRBJ1-5, is GAGVSQSPRYKVTKRGQDVTLRCDPISSHATLYWYQQALGQGPEFLTYFNYEAQPDKSGLPSDRFSAERPEGSISTLTIQRTEQRDSAMYRCASSRFHRGNQPQHFGDGTRLSIL.

The chain couples TRBV7-8 to TRBJ2-7; TRBD2 aligns across 7 bases. V shed 1 base, J shed 4 bases, and the junction held 4 bases outside the gene matches. The CDR3 length is 14 residues. Germline CDR1 reads SGHVS; CDR2 reads FQNEAQ. CDR3 coding DNA: TGTGCCAGCAGCTTAGGGGGGAGGGCGTACGAGCAGTACTTC. It encodes CASSLGGRAYEQYF.

To note about this clone: The sample has other DNA sequences that encode this CDR3 too. The rearrangement uses TRBV11-2 and TRBJ1-5; D is unresolved. This CDR3 has 14 amino acids. CDR1 is SGHAT and CDR2 is FQNNGV in the germline V gene. Between the trimmed V and J ends, which lost 1 base and 4 bases, there was a span of 8 bases. Here the CDR3 reads CASSLAGGNQPQHF. Here the CDR3 DNA reads TGTGCCAGCAGCTTAGCGGGTGGTAATCAGCCCCAGCATTTT.

This chain joins TRBV7-3 and TRBJ1-6; D may be TRBD1 (5 bases). Trimming took off 2 bases at V and 9 bases at J, with 8 bases between the two ends. The CDR3 is made up of 13 amino acids. Germline CDR1 and CDR2: SGHTA and FQGTGA. This chain's CDR3 is CASSLWGASPLHF. The CDR3 nucleotides are TGTGCCAGCAGCTTATGGGGCGCTTCACCCCTCCACTTT.

The table lists this clone with a few counts. The V and J genes are TRBV25-1 and TRBJ1-6; 8 nucleotides align to TRBD1. The germline gives CDR1 MGHDK, CDR2 SYGVNS. The CDR3 totals 16 residues. After removal of 6 bases from V and 9 bases from J, the junction contained 13 bases not matched to a gene. For the CDR3, the DNA is TGTGCCAGCAGCCGAACGTCCGGGACAGGCGGTTCACCCCTCCACTTT. Translation: CASSRTSGTGGSPLHF.

This rearrangement joins TRBV5-4 to TRBJ1-2; D gene ambiguous. Germline-derived CDR1 and CDR2 are SGHNT and YYREEE (reference sequence). The V and J ends lost 4 bases and 5 bases respectively, with 12 bases between them. This CDR3 is 13 amino acids long. The CDR3 loop reads CASSEPPGYGYTF. In DNA form, the CDR3 reads TGTGCCAGCAGCGAACCCCCGGGGTATGGCTACACCTTC. Full variable domain (missing parts from reference TRBV5-4 and TRBJ1-2): ETGVTQSPTHLIKTRGQQVTLRCSSQSGHNTVSWYQQALGQGPQFIFQYYREEENGRGNFPPRFSGLQFPNYSSELNVNALELDDSALYLCASSEPPGYGYTFGSGTRLTVV.

The rearrangement links TRBV5-1 to TRBJ2-7, with D perhaps matching TRBD1 (5 bases). The CDR3 extends over 15 amino acids. V shed 4 bases and J shed 3 bases, with 17 bases lying between them. Germline V gives CDR1 SGHRS, CDR2 YFSETQ. The chain's CDR3 is CASSGDSGQIYEQYF. CDR3 bases: TGCGCCAGCAGCGGTGACAGTGGCCAAATCTACGAGCAGTACTTC.

The rearrangement joins TRBV2 to TRBJ2-1, with 7 nucleotides matching TRBD1. The CDR3 consists of 13 residues. Germline V gives CDR1 SNHLY, CDR2 FYNNEI. The ends lost 10 bases at V and 5 bases at J; junction bases unmatched: 8. The CDR3 DNA follows: TGTGCCAACAGGGGTGGACAAAACAATGAGCAGTTCTTC. This codes for CANRGGQNNEQFF.

This clone has just a few counts. The chain recombines TRBV7-2 with TRBJ1-1, with no clear D. CDR1 and CDR2 from the germline V gene are SGHTA and FQGNSA. This CDR3 is built from 15 residues. V dropped 3 bases and J dropped 6 bases, with 17 bases sitting between them. Written as DNA, the CDR3 is TGTGCCAGCAGCTTTGGGGAAGGGAGGTGGTCTGAAGCTTTCTTT. Its protein product is CASSFGEGRWSEAFF.

The chain joins TRBV27 to TRBJ2-3, with a tentative D call TRBD1 (6 bases). CDR1 is MNHEY, CDR2 SMNVEV, per germline (reference sequence). The V and J ends lost 0 bases and 9 bases respectively, with 16 bases between them. The CDR3 loop spans 15 amino acids. The CDR3 nucleotides are TGTGCCAGCAGTTTATCTACAGGGTCGCAGCGGACGCAGTATTTT. Protein product: CASSLSTGSQRTQYF.

The rearrangement uses TRBV29-1 and TRBJ1-2; the D gene is possibly TRBD1 (6 bases). The V end lost 7 bases, the J end lost 8 bases, and 14 bases lay between the germline ends. This CDR3 is built from 11 residues. The germline gives CDR1 SQVTM, CDR2 ANQGSEA. The CDR3: CSDFEGEGYTF. The CDR3 DNA reads TGCAGCGACTTCGAGGGGGAAGGCTACACCTTC.

The V call is TRBV14, the J call TRBJ1-2, with TRBD1 matching 9 bases. The CDR3 covers 13 residues. Losses at the gene ends were 5 bases for V and 7 bases for J; bases not matched to a gene: 5. Germline CDR1 reads SGHDN; CDR2 reads FVKESK. The CDR3 region is CASSWTGVGGYTF. CDR3 coding DNA: TGTGCCAGCAGCTGGACAGGGGTGGGTGGCTACACCTTC.

This chain uses TRBV19 with TRBJ1-1; 11 nucleotides agree with TRBD1. The ends lost 5 bases at V and 1 base at J; junction bases unmatched: 6. The CDR3 is 16 amino acids. Germline CDR1 is LNHDA and CDR2 is SQIVND (reference sequence). CDR3 residues: CASSGGQGAPNTEAFF. DNA for the CDR3: TGTGCCAGTAGTGGAGGACAGGGGGCTCCGAACACTGAAGCTTTCTTT.

This chain connects TRBV9 to TRBJ2-1; D is undetermined. The CDR3 is made up of 16 amino acids. V lost 4 bases and J lost 0, with 14 bases in between. Per germline, CDR1 SGDLS and CDR2 YYNGEE. The CDR3 here is CASSSLSISSYNEQFF. In DNA, the CDR3 is TGTGCCAGCAGCTCCCTTTCCATCAGCTCCTACAATGAGCAGTTCTTC.

This clone was counted only a few times. This chain joins TRBV11-2 and TRBJ1-1; tentatively, D is TRBD1 (6 bases). This CDR3 has 16 amino acids. Germline assignment: CDR1 SGHAT and CDR2 FQNNGV. V lost 5 bases and J 3 bases, leaving 19 bases between the germline ends. The CDR3 region is CASSEGARGFDTEAFF. Written as DNA, the CDR3 is TGTGCCAGCAGCGAAGGAGCCAGGGGCTTTGACACTGAAGCTTTCTTT.

The chain combines TRBV30 with TRBJ1-2, with 7 bases aligning to TRBD1. Trimming at V came to 5 bases and at J to 1 base, leaving 4 bases not matched to a gene. The CDR3 is 13 residues long. The germline CDR1 and CDR2 sequences are GTSNPN and SVGIG (reference sequence). For the CDR3, the DNA is TGTGCCTGGGACACAGGGGATAACTATGGCTACACCTTC. This sequence encodes CAWDTGDNYGYTF.